This TCR beta chain appears in the sequencing data of a study of regulatory T cells in long-lasting Graves disease. For the study at large: Treatment with antithyroid drugs for over 5 years, together with positive TSH receptor antibodies, meant persistent Graves' disease.

This sample's time point: persistent/refractory GD, antithyroid drugs over 5 years with positive TRAb. With RNA extracted from PBMCs as input, the TCR library was made. Patients all came to the study from an endocrinology department in Xi'an, China. Staff took roughly 9.1 milliliters of peripheral blood and put it into EDTA tubes. Germline CDR1 LNHDA, CDR2 SQIVND (reference sequence). V was pared by 5 bases and J by 0 bases, with 8 bases between. The CDR3 covers 14 residues. Whole-study findings and limits: Persistent disease was associated with favored TRBV28 usage and with favored use of TRBJ1-2 and TRBJ2-5.

Sequencing libraries for TCR beta were prepared with iRepertoire HTBI primers and Arm-PCR of CDR3 regions. Using its own MiXCR run on the multiplex PCR reads, TCRdb lists one record per CDR3 protein. The sample holds 310,000 or so distinct CDR3 sequences, roughly 21% seen once. This clonotype was picked up a small number of times. The target antigen is unknown. V and J are TRBV19 and TRBJ1-5, with unresolved D. Sequencing used peripheral blood mononuclear cells (PBMCs), obtained when the disease was refractory, from a patient treated with antithyroid drugs. This clonotype was sampled from a female donor with Graves disease. CDR3 in DNA: TGTGCCAGTAGTTTCGGCTATAGCAATCAGCCCCAGCATTTT. Translated: CASSFGYSNQPQHF.